The 8 T cell receptor beta chains listed next were all sequenced from one sample in a study of cytomegalovirus exposure and HLA in healthy donors. PCR was performed using 60 Vbeta and 13 Jbeta primers. Here immunoSEQ multiplex PCR was the method, and the copy in TCRdb shows in-frame clones only, minus some. The sample has around 110,000 clones; approximately 70% are singletons. The material sequenced was PBMCs. These receptors originate from a man aged 25-45 years in good health and CMV-seropositive.

This chain uses TRBV27 with TRBJ1-2; 8 nucleotides line up with TRBD1. The junction had 14 bases not matched to a gene; V was cut back by 9 bases and J by 8 bases. Germline V gene lookup returns CDR1 MNHEY and CDR2 SMNVEV (reference sequence). The CDR3 consists of 14 residues. The DNA of the CDR3 is TGTGCCAGGACGCCCGGGGGACAGGAGAGGGGCTACACCTTC. As protein: CARTPGGQERGYTF.

This chain joins TRBV19 and TRBJ1-1; 8 bases are shared with TRBD1. The CDR3 has 16 residues. Germline CDR1 reads LNHDA; CDR2 reads SQIVND (reference sequence). After removal of 4 bases from V and 4 bases from J, the junction contained 11 bases not matched to a gene. CDR3 DNA: TGTGCCAGTAGTACAGGGGGCTCACAACTGACCACTGAAGCTTTCTTT. This gives the protein CASSTGGSQLTTEAFF. Combining the CDR3 with reference TRBV19 and TRBJ1-1 gives the whole variable domain DGGITQSPKYLFRKEGQNVTLSCEQNLNHDAMYWYRQDPGQGLRLIYYSQIVNDFQKGDIAEGYSVSREKKESFPLTVTSAQKNPTAFYLCASSTGGSQLTTEAFFGQGTRLTVV.

This chain joins TRBV6-1 and TRBJ1-6; D perhaps matches TRBD1 (6 bases). CDR1 MNHNS and CDR2 SASEGT come from the germline V gene. The ends were cut back, 6 bases at V and 6 bases at J, with 15 bases in the middle. The CDR3 length is 15 residues. CDR3 DNA sequence: TGTGCCAGCAGGGACAGCGGTAATTCTAATTCACCCCTCCACTTT. It yields the protein CASRDSGNSNSPLHF.

This sequence joins TRBV13 and TRBJ2-1; perhaps TRBD2 as D (6 bases). The germline V gene has CDR1 PRHDT and CDR2 FYEKMQ (reference sequence). V dropped 3 bases and J dropped 6 bases, with 12 bases sitting between them. The CDR3 consists of 14 residues. DNA for the CDR3: TGTGCCAGCAGCTTGAGACTAGTCGCCAATGAGCAGTTCTTC. Its protein is CASSLRLVANEQFF.

The genes are TRBV18 and TRBJ1-1; D gene unclear. The ends were cut back, 2 bases at V and 0 bases at J, with 4 bases in the middle. CDR1 is KGHSH and CDR2 is LQKENI in the germline V gene. The CDR3 sequence is 13 residues long. CDR3 loop: CASSPEMNTEAFF. The CDR3 DNA reads as TGTGCCAGCTCACCAGAGATGAACACTGAAGCTTTCTTT.

The chain couples TRBV7-8 to TRBJ1-1; D call uncertain. CDR1 is SGHVS and CDR2 is FQNEAQ in the germline V gene. V was trimmed by 1 base and J by 2 bases, leaving 5 bases between them. The CDR3 sequence is 13 residues long. For the CDR3, the DNA is TGTGCCAGCAGCTTAGGACACAACACTGAAGCTTTCTTT. Translated: CASSLGHNTEAFF.

This clone was detected only once. The rearrangement links TRBV11-2 to TRBJ2-1, with 7 bases fitting TRBD2. The V segment lost 3 bases and the J segment 2 bases; nucleotides outside the gene matches: 1. The CDR3 totals 14 residues. Germline assignment: CDR1 SGHAT and CDR2 FQNNGV. CDR3 residues: CASSLGGAYNEQFF. The CDR3 DNA is TGTGCCAGCAGCTTGGGGGGGGCCTACAATGAGCAGTTCTTC. Full variable domain (rest looked up from reference TRBV11-2 and TRBJ2-1): EAGVAQSPRYKIIEKRQSVAFWCNPISGHATLYWYQQILGQGPKLLIQFQNNGVVDDSQLPKDRFSAERLKGVDSTLKIQPAKLEDSAVYLCASSLGGAYNEQFFGPGTRLTVL.

This clone was recorded once. CDR3 sequence: CASSRQPEEGYTF. CDR3 sequence (DNA): TGCGCCAGCAGTAGACAGCCCGAGGAGGGCTACACCTTC. J is TRBJ1-2 and V is TRBV10-2, with D perhaps matching TRBD1 (5 bases). From germline, CDR1 is WSHSY and CDR2 SAAADI. The CDR3 spans 13 residues. V was pared by 5 bases and J by 8 bases, with 15 bases between.